A selection of T cell receptor beta chains follows, all from one sample in a study of blood T cell repertoires in COVID-19. The repertoire was sequenced with immunoSEQ multiplex PCR; TCRdb's copy has only in-frame clones and lacks some. This repertoire shows roughly 100,000 clones, about 89% found once; its top ten account for approximately 10%. Sequenced input: peripheral blood. These receptors were taken from a woman aged 30 to 39 with acute or convalescent COVID-19. The CDR3 runs from the conserved cysteine through the conserved F or W. D genes are given only for firm matches. Size values are once, few and many counts, or a class for expanded clones, and some rows have none.

size,J,D,V,CDR3,DNA
.,TRBJ1-4,.,TRBV7-9,CASSLAVGRGNEKLFF,TGTGCCAGCAGCTTAGCGGTTGGTCGCGGTAATGAAAAACTGTTTTTT
.,TRBJ1-6,.,TRBV5-5,CASSLAVGEDSPLHF,TGTGCCAGCAGCTTGGCCGTAGGGGAGGATTCACCCCTCCACTTT
.,TRBJ1-1,.,TRBV19,CASSIDRNTEAFF,TGTGCCAGTAGTATAGATCGGAACACTGAAGCTTTCTTT
.,TRBJ1-1,.,TRBV24-1,CATHRVRGRRSEAFF,TGTGCCACCCACCGGGTGCGGGGGCGCCGCTCCGAAGCTTTCTTT
few,TRBJ1-2,.,TRBV7-2,CASTRQTGYGYTF,TGTGCCAGCACCCGACAAACAGGGTACGGCTACACCTTC
.,TRBJ1-1,.,TRBV10-3,CAITLTGNTEAFF,TGTGCCATCACCCTGACAGGGAACACTGAAGCTTTCTTT
once,TRBJ1-1,.,TRBV4-1,CASSPQVNTEAFF,TGCGCCAGCAGCCCTCAGGTGAACACTGAAGCTTTCTTT
.,TRBJ2-7,.,TRBV6-6,CASSSKTLTSHEQYF,TGTGCCAGCAGTTCGAAGACTTTAACCTCCCACGAGCAGTACTTC
.,TRBJ2-7,.,TRBV12-3/TRBV12-4,CASSRSSYEQYF,TGTGCCAGCAGCCGCAGCTCCTACGAGCAGTACTTC
once,TRBJ2-2,.,TRBV11-3,CASSYTFTGELFF,TGTGCCAGCAGTTATACTTTCACCGGGGAGCTGTTTTTT
.,TRBJ2-7,TRBD1,TRBV28,CASSFSTRDRTYEQYF,TGTGCCAGCAGTTTCTCTACTAGGGACAGGACCTACGAGCAGTACTTC
.,TRBJ1-2,.,TRBV18,CASSSLPTSWLGYTF,TGTGCCAGCTCCTCTCTCCCGACAAGCTGGTTGGGCTACACCTTC
.,TRBJ2-7,.,TRBV11-3,CASSLLPRSEQYF,TGTGCCAGCAGCCTCTTACCTAGGAGCGAGCAGTACTTC
.,TRBJ1-1,TRBD1,TRBV5-6,CASRPQAGQGSTEAFF,TGTGCCAGCAGACCTCAAGCCGGACAGGGGAGCACTGAAGCTTTCTTT
.,TRBJ1-2,TRBD1,TRBV7-9,CASSPDRGGGYTF,TGTGCCAGCAGCCCCGACAGGGGAGGAGGCTACACCTTC
.,TRBJ2-7,TRBD1,TRBV27,CASSSQPGQGTYRGEQYF,TGTGCCAGCAGCTCGCAACCGGGACAGGGGACATATAGAGGCGAGCAGTACTTC
.,TRBJ2-4,.,TRBV5-8,CASSTTGLKNIQYF,TGTGCCAGCAGCACAACGGGACTTAAAAACATTCAGTACTTC
.,TRBJ1-2,TRBD1,TRBV12-3/TRBV12-4,CASRRTGEGYTF,TGTGCCAGCAGGCGGACAGGGGAAGGCTACACCTTC
.,TRBJ1-2,.,TRBV30,CAWNDRFLYGYTF,TGTGCCTGGAATGACAGGTTTCTCTATGGCTACACCTTC
.,TRBJ2-7,.,TRBV10-3,CAISDGLSAGYEQYF,TGTGCCATCAGTGACGGACTCTCCGCAGGCTACGAGCAGTACTTC
.,TRBJ1-5,.,TRBV27,CASSFLGGQPQHF,TGTGCCAGCAGTTTTCTAGGAGGTCAGCCCCAGCATTTT
.,TRBJ1-4,.,TRBV5-1,CASSLTAPNEKLFF,TGCGCCAGCAGCTTGACCGCGCCTAATGAAAAACTGTTTTTT
.,TRBJ2-7,.,TRBV11-2,CASSLVRGSYEQYF,TGTGCCAGCAGCTTGGTGAGAGGGTCCTACGAGCAGTACTTC
.,TRBJ1-2,.,TRBV5-6,CASSSNVYGYTF,TGTGCCAGCAGCTCAAATGTCTATGGCTACACCTTC
.,TRBJ1-1,.,TRBV27,CASSLGGASTEAFF,TGTGCCAGCAGTTTAGGGGGGGCCAGCACTGAAGCTTTCTTT
.,TRBJ1-2,TRBD1,TRBV10-1,CAGSVTKTGGHYGYTF,TGCGCCGGATCCGTGACCAAGACAGGGGGCCACTATGGCTACACCTTC
.,TRBJ2-1,.,TRBV1,CTSSQELNYTLSSYNEQFF,TGCACCAGCAGCCAAGAATTGAACTATACACTGAGCTCCTACAATGAGCAGTTCTTC
few,TRBJ2-7,TRBD2,TRBV10-1,CASSPSSGQTYEQYF,TGCGCCAGCAGCCCTTCTAGCGGGCAAACCTACGAGCAGTACTTC